The next 19 T cell receptor beta chains were all read from a single sample in a study of early T cells in non-severe SARS-CoV-2 infection. TCRdb re-derived calls from the 5' RACE reads in MiXCR, one entry per CDR3 protein. The repertoire has tens of thousands of distinct CDR3 sequences, 18% of them found once; the top ten carry 8.9%. The specimen was whole blood, collected at baseline. The receptor set was obtained from an adult who was a healthcare worker with PCR-confirmed SARS-CoV-2 infection or an uninfected control (not recorded which).

At least ten counts were recorded for this clonotype. This rearrangement joins TRBV19 to TRBJ1-4; TRBD1 aligns across 10 bases. CDR3 length: 13 residues. Germline assignment: CDR1 LNHDA and CDR2 SQIVND (reference sequence). Trimming cost V 5 bases and J 7 bases; bases outside gene matches: 1. The DNA for the CDR3 is TGTGCCAGTAGTGGGACAGGGGTTGAAAAACTGTTTTTT. Translation: CASSGTGVEKLFF. Full variable domain (rest looked up from reference TRBV19 and TRBJ1-4): DGGITQSPKYLFRKEGQNVTLSCEQNLNHDAMYWYRQDPGQGLRLIYYSQIVNDFQKGDIAEGYSVSREKKESFPLTVTSAQKNPTAFYLCASSGTGVEKLFFGSGTQLSVL.

The table lists this clonotype with a few counts. The chain carries TRBV7-9 and TRBJ1-2; D may be TRBD1 (5 bases). From germline, CDR1 is SEHNR and CDR2 FQNEAQ (reference sequence). CDR3 size: 11 residues. V lost 5 bases to trimming and J lost 7 bases, with 8 bases between them. CDR3 nucleotide sequence: TGTGCCAGCAGCCGAGACAGTGGCTACACCTTC. The encoded protein is CASSRDSGYTF.

This chain uses TRBV29-1 with TRBJ1-6; TRBD1 agrees at 8 bases. Germline values: CDR1 SQVTM, CDR2 ANQGSEA. Trimming cost V 8 bases and J 7 bases; bases outside gene matches: 19. The CDR3 contains 17 residues. DNA of the CDR3: TGCAGCCCTGGAGGACAGGGCGTTTTGATTGCCAATTCACCCCTCCACTTT. Its protein product is CSPGGQGVLIANSPLHF. Filled out from reference TRBV29-1 and TRBJ1-6, the complete variable domain reads SAVISQKPSRDICQRGTSLTIQCQVDSQVTMMFWYRQQPGQSLTLIATANQGSEATYESGFVIDKFPISRPNLTFSTLTVSNMSPEDSSIYLCSPGGQGVLIANSPLHFGNGTRLTVT.

This clonotype was seen a handful of times. This chain uses TRBV7-9 with TRBJ1-1; a weak D match, TRBD1 (5 bases). V was trimmed by 3 bases and J by 1 base, leaving 12 bases between them. Germline loops: CDR1 SEHNR, CDR2 FQNEAQ (reference sequence). The CDR3 sequence is 15 residues long. This chain's CDR3 is CASSLAGPANTEAFF. In DNA form, the CDR3 reads TGTGCCAGCAGCTTGGCAGGGCCGGCGAACACTGAAGCTTTCTTT.

This clonotype was detected many times. V usage is TRBV12-3 or TRBV12-4 and J usage is TRBJ2-7; TRBD1 matches 10 bases. The CDR3 totals 15 residues. Trimming at V came to 4 bases and at J to 5 bases, leaving 8 bases not matched to a gene. CDR3 nucleotides: TGTGCCAGCAGTTCGAACCGGGACAGGGGTCACGAGCAGTACTTC. Its protein is CASSSNRDRGHEQYF.

This clonotype occurred a few times. The J gene is TRBJ1-5, the V gene TRBV7-2; 7 bases agree with TRBD1. CDR1 is SGHTA and CDR2 is FQGNSA in the germline V gene. This CDR3 is built from 15 residues. After removal of 5 bases from V and 7 bases from J, the junction contained 11 bases not matched to a gene. For the CDR3, the DNA is TGTGCCAGCAGCAAAGACACAGGGGAAGGCCAGCCCCAGCATTTT. It encodes CASSKDTGEGQPQHF.

This clonotype was seen only a few times. The CDR3 nucleotides read TGTGCCAGCAGCACCGGACAGCTAATAAACTATGGCTACACCTTC. It specifies CASSTGQLINYGYTF. The genes are TRBV7-2 and TRBJ1-2; a possible D gene is TRBD1 (6 bases). Germline V gene data show CDR1 as SGHTA and CDR2 as FQGNSA. V lost 5 bases and J 2 bases, leaving 15 bases between the germline ends. The CDR3 contains 15 residues.

This clonotype turned up a few times. V and J are TRBV20-1 and TRBJ2-4; D remains ambiguous. Deletions cut 0 bases from V and 1 base from J, with 7 bases between. This CDR3 has 14 amino acids. Germline V gene sequence: CDR1 DFQATT, CDR2 SNEGSKA (reference sequence). CDR3 residues: CSAREDRAKNIQYF. DNA for the CDR3: TGCAGTGCTAGAGAGGACCGGGCCAAAAACATTCAGTACTTC.

This clonotype has only a few counts. The chain carries TRBV4-3 and TRBJ1-4; D is unresolved. Germline-derived CDR1 and CDR2 are LGHNA and YSLEER. V lost 0 bases and J lost 6, with 11 bases in between. The CDR3 is made up of 15 amino acids. The CDR3 sequence is CASSQDKGFDEKLFF. In DNA form, the CDR3 reads TGCGCCAGCAGCCAAGATAAGGGTTTCGATGAAAAACTGTTTTTT.

This clonotype has a count of ten or more. The chain combines TRBV6-5 with TRBJ1-4, with D possibly matching TRBD1 (5 bases). The germline V and J ends were trimmed by 2 bases and 9 bases, with 13 bases remaining between them. This CDR3 is built from 14 residues. The germline gives CDR1 MNHEY, CDR2 SVGAGI. This chain's CDR3 is CASSYRGARKKLFF. The DNA of the CDR3 is TGTGCCAGCAGTTACAGGGGCGCCCGGAAAAAACTGTTTTTT.

In its sample, this clonotype was seen a few times. V is TRBV27 and J is TRBJ2-3; 7 bases map to TRBD1. Germline V gene sequence: CDR1 MNHEY, CDR2 SMNVEV (reference sequence). This CDR3 comprises 14 residues. V shed 7 bases and J 0 bases; nucleotides not matched to a gene: 4. The CDR3: CASTRGQSTDTQYF. For the CDR3, the DNA is TGTGCCAGCACACGGGGACAGAGCACAGATACGCAGTATTTT.

This clonotype turned up a few times. This chain connects TRBV6-2 or TRBV6-3 to TRBJ1-1, with D tentatively TRBD1 (5 bases). Trimming shortened V by 1 base and J by 5 bases, and 17 bases separated the two germline ends. The CDR3 runs to 16 residues. Germline-derived CDR1 and CDR2 are MNHEY and SVGEGT. The CDR3 protein is CASSYFRGGRRTEAFF. CDR3 coding DNA: TGTGCCAGCAGTTACTTTCGGGGCGGCCGTCGGACTGAAGCTTTCTTT.

V and J are TRBV5-1 and TRBJ1-4, with D unclear. CDR3 length: 14 residues. Between the trimmed V and J ends, which lost 0 bases and 8 bases, there was a span of 11 bases. The germline gives CDR1 SGHRS, CDR2 YFSETQ. The CDR3 DNA follows: TGCGCCAGCAGCTTGGATGCAGGAGTCGAAAAACTGTTTTTT. It translates to CASSLDAGVEKLFF.

This clonotype was picked up one time. This chain connects TRBV5-1 to TRBJ2-3, with D unresolved. Germline assignment: CDR1 SGHRS and CDR2 YFSETQ. Trimming took off 0 bases at V and 3 bases at J, with 14 bases between the two ends. The CDR3 loop spans 16 amino acids. CDR3 DNA: TGCGCCAGCAGCTTGGAGGGATGGGCCAAAACAGATACGCAGTATTTT. Its translation is CASSLEGWAKTDTQYF. Using reference TRBV5-1 and TRBJ2-3 for the parts outside the CDR3, the full variable domain is KAGVTQTPRYLIKTRGQQVTLSCSPISGHRSVSWYQQTPGQGLQFLFEYFSETQRNKGNFPGRFSGRQFSNSRSEMNVSTLELGDSALYLCASSLEGWAKTDTQYFGPGTRLTVL.

This clonotype occurred a few times. V and J are TRBV29-1 and TRBJ2-5; 10 bases line up with TRBD2. The junction had 5 bases not matched to a gene; V was cut back by 6 bases and J by 1 base. Germline CDR1 is SQVTM and CDR2 is ANQGSEA. This CDR3 spans 14 amino acids. The CDR3 DNA reads TGCAGCGTGCGCGAGCGGGGGGGCCAAGAGACCCAGTACTTC. Protein sequence: CSVRERGGQETQYF.

In its sample, this clonotype was seen a few times. The chain uses TRBV30 and TRBJ2-5; D gene unclear. The CDR3 covers 13 residues. The V and J ends lost 0 bases and 4 bases respectively, with 9 bases between them. Germline-derived CDR1 and CDR2 are GTSNPN and SVGIG (reference sequence). CDR3 in amino acids: CAWSVVERETQYF. Here the CDR3 DNA reads TGTGCCTGGAGTGTAGTAGAGCGAGAGACCCAGTACTTC. The full variable domain, rest sourced from reference TRBV30 and TRBJ2-5, is SQTIHQWPATLVQPVGSPLSLECTVEGTSNPNLYWYRQAAGRGLQLLFYSVGIGQISSEVPQNLSASRPQDRQFILSSKKLLLSDSGFYLCAWSVVERETQYFGPGTRLLVL.

This clonotype was observed a handful of times. This chain connects TRBV6-4 to TRBJ2-1; D gene uncertain. Germline V gives CDR1 MRHNA, CDR2 SNTAGT. The CDR3 has 13 amino acids. With 0 bases removed from V and 8 bases from J, the gap between germline ends came to 8 bases. CDR3 region: CASSDSETDEQFF. CDR3 coding DNA: TGTGCCAGCAGTGACTCAGAGACCGATGAGCAGTTCTTC.

This clonotype was observed a few times. The gene calls are TRBV7-7 and TRBJ2-5; TRBD1 is a possible D gene (5 bases). CDR3 length: 13 amino acids. V was shortened by 1 base and J by 4 bases, with 7 bases between the two germline ends. Germline V gene data show CDR1 as SSHAT and CDR2 as FNYEAQ (reference sequence). CDR3 sequence reads: CASSLGRAETQYF. The CDR3 nucleotides read TGTGCCAGCAGCTTAGGCAGGGCAGAGACCCAGTACTTC.

The CDR3 is CASSQFGGNTEAFF. CDR3 coding DNA: TGTGCCAGCAGCCAATTTGGGGGGAACACTGAAGCTTTCTTT. The chain carries TRBV16 and TRBJ1-1; maybe TRBD1 (5 bases). V lost 1 base and J lost 1, with 7 bases in between. The CDR3 has 14 amino acids. Germline values: CDR1 KGHSY, CDR2 FQNENV.